This T cell receptor beta chain comes out of a study of spatial heterogeneity in lung cancer. Study results and caveats: Resection saw ubiquitous expanded tumor TCRs appear in blood more than follow-up did.

On this clonotype itself: Its antigen is not identified.

Germline values: CDR1 KGHDR, CDR2 SFDVKD. The ends lost 6 bases at V and 3 bases at J; junction bases unmatched: 5. The CDR3 has 15 amino acids. Using its own MiXCR run on the 5' RACE reads, TCRdb lists one record per CDR3 protein. The sample holds about 50,000 distinct CDR3 sequences, 7.5% to 9% seen once. Time point reported: sample taken at primary tumor resection. Researchers sequenced whole RNA taken from tumor, nontumor lung or frozen PBMC without sorting. This TCR was recovered from a female donor with early-stage non-small cell lung cancer. The starting material was PBMCs, obtained at surgery. The gene calls are TRBV24-1 and TRBJ2-4; 9 bases map to TRBD1. This CDR3 reads CATSTGGAGKNIQYF. CDR3 sequence (DNA): TGTGCCACCAGTACAGGGGGCGCCGGCAAAAACATTCAGTACTTC.